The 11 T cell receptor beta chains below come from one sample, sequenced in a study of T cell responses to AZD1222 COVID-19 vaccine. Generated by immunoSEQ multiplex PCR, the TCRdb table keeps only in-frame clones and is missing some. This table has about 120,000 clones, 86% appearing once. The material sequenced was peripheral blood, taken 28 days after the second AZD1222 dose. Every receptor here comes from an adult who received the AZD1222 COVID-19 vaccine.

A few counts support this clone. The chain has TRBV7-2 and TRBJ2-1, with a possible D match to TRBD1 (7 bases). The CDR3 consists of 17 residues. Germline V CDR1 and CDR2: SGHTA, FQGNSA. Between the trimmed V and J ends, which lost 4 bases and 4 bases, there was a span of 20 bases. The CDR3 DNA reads TGTGCCAGCAGCTCCTTGGAGGGGGCGCGAAGATACAATGAGCAGTTCTTC. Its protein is CASSSLEGARRYNEQFF.

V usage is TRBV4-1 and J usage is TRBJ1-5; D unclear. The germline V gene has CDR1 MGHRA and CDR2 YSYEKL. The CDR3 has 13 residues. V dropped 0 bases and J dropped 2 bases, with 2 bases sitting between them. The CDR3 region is CASSQDGNQPQHF. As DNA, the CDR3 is TGCGCCAGCAGCCAAGACGGCAATCAGCCCCAGCATTTT.

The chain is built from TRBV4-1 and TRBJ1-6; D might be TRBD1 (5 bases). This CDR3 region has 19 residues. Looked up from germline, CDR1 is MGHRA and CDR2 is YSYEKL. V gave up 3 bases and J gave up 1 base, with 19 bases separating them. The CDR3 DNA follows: TGCGCCAGCAGCCAGGGACCATTACGGCCGAATTCCTATAATTCACCCCTCCACTTT. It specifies CASSQGPLRPNSYNSPLHF.

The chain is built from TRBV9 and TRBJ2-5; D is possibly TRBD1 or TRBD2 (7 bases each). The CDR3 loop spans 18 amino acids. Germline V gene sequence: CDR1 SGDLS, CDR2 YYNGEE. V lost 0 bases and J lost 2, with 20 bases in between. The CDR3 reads CASSVVQEGARGQETQYF. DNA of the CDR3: TGTGCCAGCAGCGTAGTTCAGGAGGGGGCGCGGGGGCAAGAGACCCAGTACTTC. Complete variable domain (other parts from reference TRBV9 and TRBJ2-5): DSGVTQTPKHLITATGQRVTLRCSPRSGDLSVYWYQQSLDQGLQFLIQYYNGEERAKGNILERFSAQQFPDLHSELNLSSLELGDSALYFCASSVVQEGARGQETQYFGPGTRLLVL.

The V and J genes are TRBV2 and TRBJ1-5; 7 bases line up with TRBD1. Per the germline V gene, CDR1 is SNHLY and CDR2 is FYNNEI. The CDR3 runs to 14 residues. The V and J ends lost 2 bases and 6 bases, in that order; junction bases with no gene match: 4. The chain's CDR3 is CASSEQGVIQPQHF. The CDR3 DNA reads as TGTGCCAGCAGTGAACAGGGGGTTATTCAGCCCCAGCATTTT.

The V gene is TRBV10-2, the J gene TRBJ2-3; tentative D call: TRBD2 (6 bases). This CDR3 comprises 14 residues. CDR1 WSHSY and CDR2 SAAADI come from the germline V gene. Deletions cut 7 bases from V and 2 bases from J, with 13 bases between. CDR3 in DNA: TGCGCCAGCAAGGAGGGCAGGTCCACAGATACGCAGTATTTT. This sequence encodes CASKEGRSTDTQYF.

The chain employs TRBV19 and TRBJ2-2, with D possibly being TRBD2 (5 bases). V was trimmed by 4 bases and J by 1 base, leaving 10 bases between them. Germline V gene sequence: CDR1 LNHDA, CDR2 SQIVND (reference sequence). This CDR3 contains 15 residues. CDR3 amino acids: CASSNTGRNTGELFF. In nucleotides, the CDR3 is TGTGCCAGTAGTAATACTGGGAGGAACACCGGGGAGCTGTTTTTT.

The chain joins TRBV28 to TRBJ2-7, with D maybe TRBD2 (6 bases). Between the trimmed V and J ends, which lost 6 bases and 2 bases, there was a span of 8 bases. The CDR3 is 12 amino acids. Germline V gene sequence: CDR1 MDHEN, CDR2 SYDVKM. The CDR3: CASRGGAYEQYF. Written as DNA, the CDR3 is TGTGCCAGCAGGGGCGGGGCCTACGAGCAGTACTTC.

In DNA, the CDR3 is TGTGCCTGGAGCCCCGGGCCCAATCAGCCCCAGCATTTT. Protein product: CAWSPGPNQPQHF. V and J are TRBV30 and TRBJ1-5; no clear D. V shed 3 bases and J shed 3 bases, with 9 bases lying between them. CDR3 length equals 13 residues. CDR1 and CDR2 (germline): GTSNPN, SVGIG (reference sequence). The whole variable domain, remainder taken from reference TRBV30 and TRBJ1-5, is SQTIHQWPATLVQPVGSPLSLECTVEGTSNPNLYWYRQAAGRGLQLLFYSVGIGQISSEVPQNLSASRPQDRQFILSSKKLLLSDSGFYLCAWSPGPNQPQHFGDGTRLSIL.

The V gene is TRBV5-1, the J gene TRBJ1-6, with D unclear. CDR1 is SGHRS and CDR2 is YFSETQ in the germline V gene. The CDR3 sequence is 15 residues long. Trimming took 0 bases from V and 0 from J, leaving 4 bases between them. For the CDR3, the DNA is TGCGCCAGCAGCTTGGAGGGCTCCTATAATTCACCCCTCCACTTT. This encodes CASSLEGSYNSPLHF.

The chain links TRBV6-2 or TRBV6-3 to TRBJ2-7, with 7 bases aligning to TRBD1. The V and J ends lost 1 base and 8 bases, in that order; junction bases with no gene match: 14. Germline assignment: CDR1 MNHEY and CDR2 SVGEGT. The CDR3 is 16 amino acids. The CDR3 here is CASSYWTLTGWTQQYF. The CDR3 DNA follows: TGTGCCAGCAGTTACTGGACTCTGACAGGGTGGACCCAGCAGTACTTC.